This entry lists 6 T cell receptor beta chains sequenced from one sample in a study of cytomegalovirus exposure and HLA in healthy donors. The data were produced by immunoSEQ multiplex PCR, yet TCRdb's version contains in-frame clones alone and is incomplete. Among approximately 150,000 clones listed, approximately 86% were seen once. Sequencing input: PBMCs. The receptors originated from a young man in good health and CMV-seropositive.

The gene calls are TRBV6-1 and TRBJ2-2; D might be TRBD1 (6 bases). Trimming removed 7 bases at V and 1 base at J, with 10 bases between. CDR1 is MNHNS, CDR2 SASEGT, per germline. The CDR3 extends over 14 amino acids. The CDR3 sequence is CASMRGMNTGELFF. In nucleotides, the CDR3 is TGTGCCAGCATGAGGGGGATGAACACCGGGGAGCTGTTTTTT.

This chain links TRBV19 with TRBJ2-7; D perhaps matches TRBD2 (6 bases). From germline, CDR1 is LNHDA and CDR2 SQIVND (reference sequence). The V gene lost 9 bases and the J gene lost 2 bases, with 11 bases spanning the gap. The CDR3 has 12 residues. CDR3 nucleotide sequence: TGTGCCAGCATCGGGGGAACCTACGAGCAGTACTTC. It codes for CASIGGTYEQYF.

The chain recombines TRBV18 with TRBJ2-7; 8 positions agree with TRBD1. Germline values: CDR1 KGHSH, CDR2 LQKENI. The CDR3 runs 17 residues. J gave up 9 bases and V 5 bases, and 21 bases lay outside the gene matches. The CDR3 coding sequence is TGTGCCAGCTCATCATTCGGACAGGGCTCCTCTTACGATTTGCAGTACTTC. Its translation is CASSSFGQGSSYDLQYF.

This chain links TRBV27 with TRBJ1-4; 8 bases fit TRBD1. The V segment lost 2 bases and the J segment 5 bases; nucleotides outside the gene matches: 4. The CDR3 consists of 15 residues. Germline lookup yields CDR1 MNHEY and CDR2 SMNVEV (reference sequence). For the CDR3, the DNA is TGTGCCAGCAGTTTAAGGCGACAGGGGAATGAAAAACTGTTTTTT. It specifies CASSLRRQGNEKLFF.

The genes are TRBV19 and TRBJ2-6; D remains unclear. Per the germline V gene, CDR1 is LNHDA and CDR2 is SQIVND (reference sequence). This CDR3 is 14 amino acids long. With 8 bases removed from V and 4 bases from J, the gap between germline ends came to 12 bases. The DNA of the CDR3 is TGTGCCAGTGCCCTGACAAGCGGGGCCAACGTCCTGACTTTC. Translating it yields CASALTSGANVLTF.

V gene TRBV2 combines with J gene TRBJ1-5, with D maybe TRBD1 (5 bases). This CDR3 comprises 14 residues. Germline V gives CDR1 SNHLY, CDR2 FYNNEI. Trimming took off 3 bases at V and 6 bases at J, with 12 bases between the two ends. This CDR3 reads CASSEQGRVQPQHF. In DNA form, the CDR3 reads TGTGCCAGCAGTGAGCAGGGCAGGGTTCAGCCCCAGCATTTT.